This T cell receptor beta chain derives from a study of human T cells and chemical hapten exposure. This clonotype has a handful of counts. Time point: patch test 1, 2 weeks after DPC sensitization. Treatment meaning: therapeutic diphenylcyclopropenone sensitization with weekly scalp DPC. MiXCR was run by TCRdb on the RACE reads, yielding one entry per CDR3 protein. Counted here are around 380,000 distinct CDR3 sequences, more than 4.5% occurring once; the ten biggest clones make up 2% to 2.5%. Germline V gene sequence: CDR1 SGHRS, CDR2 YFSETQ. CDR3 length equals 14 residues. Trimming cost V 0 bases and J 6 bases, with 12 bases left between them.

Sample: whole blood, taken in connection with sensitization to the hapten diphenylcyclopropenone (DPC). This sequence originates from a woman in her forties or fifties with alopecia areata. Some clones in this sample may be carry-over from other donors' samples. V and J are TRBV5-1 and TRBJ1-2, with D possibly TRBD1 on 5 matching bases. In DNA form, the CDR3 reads TGCGCCAGCAGCTTGGTCGGCGGGGGAGATGGCTACACCTTC. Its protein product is CASSLVGGGDGYTF.